Shown below are 30 T cell receptor beta chains from a single sample sequenced in a study of early stage breast cancer tumors. Generated by immunoSEQ multiplex PCR, the TCRdb table keeps only in-frame clones and is missing some. The profile shows some 24,000 clones, roughly 67% of them singletons. Sequences were obtained from breast tumor tissue. Source of these receptors: a person in their sixties or seventies with breast cancer.

This clone was seen only a few times. The chain has TRBV29-1 and TRBJ1-1, with D unresolved. Per germline, CDR1 SQVTM and CDR2 ANQGSEA. V gave up 7 bases and J gave up 9 bases, with 15 bases separating them. The CDR3 extends over 11 amino acids. The CDR3 DNA is TGCAGCGCCCTTTGGCAGGCCCAAGCTTTCTTT. It specifies CSALWQAQAFF.

The sample holds a few counts of this clone. The CDR3, as DNA: TGCGCCAGCAGCTTGATGGGGCCGGGTGAGCAGTTCTTC. This codes for CASSLMGPGEQFF. The chain uses TRBV5-1 and TRBJ2-1, with TRBD1 as a possible D gene (5 bases). The CDR3 length is 13 residues. From germline, CDR1 is SGHRS and CDR2 YFSETQ. The germline V and J ends were trimmed by 1 base and 9 bases, with 11 bases remaining between them.

This clone was counted only a few times. This chain connects TRBV7-9 to TRBJ2-3; D remains ambiguous. Germline V lookup: CDR1 SEHNR, CDR2 FQNEAQ (reference sequence). V lost 3 bases, J lost 5 bases, and 9 bases lay in between. CDR3 length equals 13 residues. The CDR3 reads CASSFTPRDTQYF. The CDR3 DNA follows: TGTGCCAGCAGCTTCACGCCGCGAGATACGCAGTATTTT.

The chain links TRBV19 to TRBJ1-5, with 7 bases fitting TRBD1. This CDR3 has 15 amino acids. Germline-derived CDR1 and CDR2 are LNHDA and SQIVND (reference sequence). Trimming removed 1 base from V and 4 bases from J; junction bases left unmatched: 4. CDR3 coding DNA: TGTGCCAGTAGTATAGGAGGGGGCCCGAATCAGCCCCAGCATTTT. It codes for CASSIGGGPNQPQHF.

This clone is a singleton in its sample. V and J are TRBV5-4 and TRBJ2-1, with a tentative D call TRBD2 (5 bases). Trimming removed 2 bases from V and 9 bases from J, with 9 bases in between. The CDR3 runs 12 residues. Germline CDR1 is SGHNT and CDR2 is YYREEE (reference sequence). The CDR3 loop reads CASSLRAAEQFF. Written as DNA, the CDR3 is TGTGCCAGCAGCTTAAGAGCGGCTGAGCAGTTCTTC.

There are a few counts of this clone. The V call is TRBV28, the J call TRBJ1-5; 7 bases fit TRBD1. The CDR3 is made up of 15 amino acids. Trimming removed 7 bases from V and 6 bases from J; junction bases left unmatched: 12. Germline CDR1 is MDHEN and CDR2 is SYDVKM. The CDR3 here is CASTSPDRAAQPQHF. CDR3 in DNA: TGTGCCAGCACCTCTCCTGACAGGGCGGCTCAGCCCCAGCATTTT.

By proportion, this clone is medium-sized. The chain recombines TRBV21-1 with TRBJ2-1; the table's TRBD1 call for D was not verified on the DNA. TRBV21-1 is a documented pseudogene. The CDR3 consists of 15 residues. CDR3 sequence: CASSKTRRGPDEQFF. The CDR3 coding sequence is TGTGCCAGCAGCAAAACCCGCAGGGGGCCCGATGAGCAGTTCTTC.

The rearrangement uses TRBV7-9 and TRBJ1-4; no clear D. This CDR3 is built from 14 residues. V was cut by 3 bases and J by 2 bases, with 7 bases left in between. CDR1 and CDR2 from the germline V gene are SEHNR and FQNEAQ (reference sequence). CDR3 bases: TGTGCCAGCAGCTTTCAAGCCACTAATGAAAAACTGTTTTTT. Amino acid sequence: CASSFQATNEKLFF.

The chain employs TRBV5-1 and TRBJ1-3; D is unclear. The CDR3 spans 15 residues. V was clipped by 0 bases and J by 3 bases, with 10 bases between them. Looked up from germline, CDR1 is SGHRS and CDR2 is YFSETQ. The DNA for the CDR3 is TGCGCCAGCAGCTTGGAGCCCCACGATGGAAACACCATATATTTT. The encoded protein is CASSLEPHDGNTIYF.

This chain connects TRBV11-3 to TRBJ2-1; weak D call: TRBD2 (5 bases). Trimming shortened V by 0 bases and J by 7 bases, and 10 bases separated the two germline ends. The germline CDR1 and CDR2 sequences are SGHNT and YENEEA. The CDR3 has 14 residues. The CDR3: CASSLDLGENEQFF. CDR3 DNA: TGTGCCAGCAGCTTAGATCTCGGGGAGAATGAGCAGTTCTTC. The full variable domain, with the rest looked up from reference TRBV11-3 and TRBJ2-1, is EAGVVQSPRYKIIEKKQPVAFWCNPISGHNTLYWYLQNLGQGPELLIRYENEEAVDDSQLPKDRFSAERLKGVDSTLKIQPAELGDSAVYLCASSLDLGENEQFFGPGTRLTVL.

The chain employs TRBV18 and TRBJ2-7; 8 positions match TRBD1. The CDR3 has 17 residues. J gave up 4 bases and V 0 bases, and 11 bases lay outside the gene matches. Per the germline V gene, CDR1 is KGHSH and CDR2 is LQKENI. As DNA, the CDR3 is TGTGCCAGCTCACCACCTACCGGGACAGGATTTCTGTACGAGCAGTACTTC. Translating gives CASSPPTGTGFLYEQYF.

This chain connects TRBV7-9 to TRBJ2-7; TRBD1 agrees at 10 bases. From germline, CDR1 is SEHNR and CDR2 FQNEAQ (reference sequence). The CDR3 has 15 residues. The ends lost 4 bases at V and 5 bases at J; junction bases unmatched: 8. The CDR3 reads CASSSRQGAVNEQYF. CDR3 nucleotides: TGTGCCAGCAGCTCACGACAGGGGGCGGTTAACGAGCAGTACTTC.

The CDR3: CASSYGGARGQPQHF. CDR3 coding DNA: TGTGCCAGCAGTTACGGGGGGGCGCGAGGGCAGCCCCAGCATTTT. The chain couples TRBV6-5 to TRBJ1-5; a weak D match, TRBD1 (6 bases). The V gene lost 2 bases and the J gene lost 7 bases, with 15 bases spanning the gap. This CDR3 contains 15 residues. The germline gives CDR1 MNHEY, CDR2 SVGAGI.

V is TRBV5-1 and J is TRBJ2-3, with a possible D match to TRBD1 (5 bases). Trimming cost V 4 bases and J 11 bases, with 20 bases left between them. The germline gives CDR1 SGHRS, CDR2 YFSETQ. The CDR3 spans 14 residues. The DNA of the CDR3 is TGCGCCAGCAGCAACGGTGAAAGGGGCGTAGGGCAGTATTTT. Its translation is CASSNGERGVGQYF.

The chain employs TRBV9 and TRBJ2-7; 15 positions match TRBD2. After removal of 4 bases from V and 0 bases from J, the junction contained 5 bases not matched to a gene. This CDR3 comprises 17 residues. Germline CDR1 is SGDLS and CDR2 is YYNGEE. The DNA of the CDR3 is TGTGCCAGCAGCTCGGGACTAGCGGGAGGAAACTCCTACGAGCAGTACTTC. Protein product: CASSSGLAGGNSYEQYF.

V usage is TRBV7-2 and J usage is TRBJ1-5, with D unresolved. This CDR3 contains 15 residues. The ends were cut back, 7 bases at V and 2 bases at J, with 15 bases in the middle. The V gene's germline CDR1 is SGHTA and CDR2 FQGNSA. The CDR3 is CASTSSPQGNQPQHF. In DNA form, the CDR3 reads TGTGCCAGCACCTCGTCTCCCCAGGGCAATCAGCCCCAGCATTTT.

The chain combines TRBV21-1 with TRBJ2-7; the DNA was not compared with TRBD2, the D call given in the table. TRBV21-1 is classified as a pseudogene. CDR3 length: 14 residues. The CDR3 DNA sequence: TGTGCCAGCAGCAAAGTCGGGGGATCGTACGAGCAGTACTTC. This sequence encodes CASSKVGGSYEQYF.

J is TRBJ1-4 and V is TRBV4-3; 8 nucleotides line up with TRBD1. The trim removed 0 bases at V and 8 bases at J, leaving 8 bases unmatched. Germline CDR1 is LGHNA and CDR2 is YSLEER. The CDR3 covers 16 residues. This chain's CDR3 is CASSQDRRGLWEKLFF. In nucleotides, the CDR3 is TGCGCCAGCAGCCAAGATCGCAGGGGGCTATGGGAAAAACTGTTTTTT.

This rearrangement joins TRBV19 to TRBJ2-7; 8 nucleotides agree with TRBD1. CDR3 length: 13 amino acids. Germline-derived CDR1 and CDR2 are LNHDA and SQIVND (reference sequence). The trim removed 5 bases at V and 4 bases at J, leaving 4 bases unmatched. CDR3 sequence: CASSLDRGYEQYF. The CDR3 DNA sequence: TGTGCCAGTAGTCTCGACAGGGGTTACGAGCAGTACTTC.

The J gene is TRBJ2-1, the V gene TRBV5-1; 7 nucleotides agree with TRBD1. J lost 9 bases, V lost 4 bases, and 10 bases had no gene match. This CDR3 has 14 residues. Germline values: CDR1 SGHRS, CDR2 YFSETQ. CDR3 coding DNA: TGCGCCAGCAGCACCGGGACAGCCTTGACTGAGCAGTTCTTC. It is translated as CASSTGTALTEQFF.

The rearrangement links TRBV27 to TRBJ2-6; 7 bases map to TRBD1. Germline V lookup: CDR1 MNHEY, CDR2 SMNVEV (reference sequence). The CDR3 consists of 20 residues. The junction had 17 bases not matched to a gene; V was cut back by 6 bases and J by 0 bases. This CDR3 is CASSPRTGRVALSGANVLTF. The CDR3 nucleotides read TGTGCCAGCAGCCCTAGGACAGGAAGGGTGGCCCTCTCTGGGGCCAACGTCCTGACTTTC.

V is TRBV28 and J is TRBJ2-6; no definite D call. Germline lookup yields CDR1 MDHEN and CDR2 SYDVKM. The CDR3 runs 17 residues. Trimming left V 2 bases short and J 0 bases short, with 11 bases between. The CDR3 protein is CASSLPGFSSGANVLTF. The DNA of the CDR3 is TGTGCCAGCAGTTTACCAGGTTTCAGCTCTGGGGCCAACGTCCTGACTTTC.

This chain connects TRBV6-5 to TRBJ1-1, with 8 positions matching TRBD1. Per the germline V gene, CDR1 is MNHEY and CDR2 is SVGAGI. This CDR3 is built from 14 residues. V trimming: 8 bases; J trimming: 4 bases; junction bases outside the gene matches: 9. The CDR3 spells CASATTGVFTEAFF. The CDR3 nucleotides are TGTGCCAGCGCCACGACAGGGGTATTCACTGAAGCTTTCTTT.

The chain couples TRBV28 to TRBJ2-1, with 8 bases matching TRBD1. This CDR3 comprises 15 residues. Germline values: CDR1 MDHEN, CDR2 SYDVKM. J lost 7 bases, V lost 8 bases, and 13 bases had no gene match. The CDR3 sequence is CASCASRGQVNEQFF. The CDR3 DNA reads as TGTGCCAGCTGTGCGAGCAGGGGGCAGGTGAATGAGCAGTTCTTC.

V gene TRBV11-2 combines with J gene TRBJ1-5, with D possibly being TRBD1 (5 bases). The CDR3 contains 12 residues. V dropped 1 base and J dropped 9 bases, with 7 bases sitting between them. Germline CDR1 is SGHAT and CDR2 is FQNNGV. CDR3 region: CASSLVGGPQHF. CDR3 DNA: TGTGCCAGCAGCTTAGTGGGGGGGCCCCAGCATTTT.

The rearrangement uses TRBV4-1 and TRBJ1-5, with 7 bases lining up with TRBD1. The V segment lost 4 bases and the J segment 5 bases; nucleotides outside the gene matches: 5. Per germline, CDR1 MGHRA and CDR2 YSYEKL. CDR3 length: 14 amino acids. The CDR3 is CASSRAGGDQPQHF. The CDR3 DNA is TGCGCCAGCAGCCGGGCAGGGGGAGATCAGCCCCAGCATTTT.

This sequence joins TRBV28 and TRBJ2-7; no firm D call. Germline CDR1 reads MDHEN; CDR2 reads SYDVKM. Trimming stripped 2 bases from V and 4 bases from J, with 3 bases between. The CDR3 covers 11 residues. The DNA for the CDR3 is TGTGCCAGCAGTTTACAGTACGAGCAGTACTTC. This encodes CASSLQYEQYF.

The gene calls are TRBV19 and TRBJ1-4; maybe TRBD1 (6 bases). The CDR3 is 12 residues long. Germline lookup yields CDR1 LNHDA and CDR2 SQIVND (reference sequence). Trimming took 9 bases from V and 7 from J, leaving 12 bases between them. This CDR3 is CASGTLGEKLFF. In DNA, the CDR3 is TGTGCCAGCGGGACACTAGGTGAAAAACTGTTTTTT.

The rearrangement uses TRBV5-1 and TRBJ2-1, with 8 bases fitting TRBD2. This CDR3 contains 15 residues. V shed 4 bases, J shed 9 bases, and the junction held 12 bases outside the gene matches. The V gene's germline CDR1 is SGHRS and CDR2 YFSETQ. CDR3 sequence: CASSETGTRSVEQFF. CDR3 DNA: TGCGCCAGCAGCGAAACCGGGACTAGGAGTGTTGAGCAGTTCTTC.

This clone has more than one count but fewer than ten. The gene calls are TRBV9 and TRBJ1-2; D might be TRBD1 (5 bases). Trimming shortened V by 2 bases and J by 3 bases, and 8 bases separated the two germline ends. Germline V gives CDR1 SGDLS, CDR2 YYNGEE. The CDR3 loop spans 13 amino acids. The CDR3 sequence: CASSVGGDYGYTF. Here the CDR3 DNA reads TGTGCCAGCAGCGTCGGGGGAGACTATGGCTACACCTTC. Variable domain in full (rest from reference TRBV9 and TRBJ1-2): DSGVTQTPKHLITATGQRVTLRCSPRSGDLSVYWYQQSLDQGLQFLIQYYNGEERAKGNILERFSAQQFPDLHSELNLSSLELGDSALYFCASSVGGDYGYTFGSGTRLTVV.